The 9 T cell receptor beta chains listed next were all sequenced from one sample in a study of blood T cell repertoires in COVID-19. Sequencing was performed with immunoSEQ multiplex PCR; in TCRdb, only in-frame clones are kept and a portion is missing. The sample holds 200,000 to 250,000 clones; roughly 84% are singletons and the top ten take around 0.96%. The sequenced sample was peripheral blood. The receptors were gathered from a man aged 40-50 years with acute or convalescent COVID-19.

The chain combines TRBV5-1 with TRBJ1-1; D possibly corresponds to TRBD1 (5 bases). CDR1 and CDR2 from the germline V gene are SGHRS and YFSETQ. The CDR3 extends over 15 amino acids. Deletions cut 0 bases from V and 0 bases from J, with 9 bases between. CDR3 coding DNA: TGCGCCAGCAGCTTGGGGGGCTCCATGAACACTGAAGCTTTCTTT. This sequence encodes CASSLGGSMNTEAFF.

This chain uses TRBV5-6 with TRBJ1-2; 10 positions agree with TRBD1. CDR1 is SGHDT, CDR2 YYEEEE, per germline. V was pared by 3 bases and J by 2 bases, with 1 base of the junction left unmatched. This CDR3 has 14 residues. CDR3 DNA: TGTGCCAGCAGCTCGGACAGGGGGAACTATGGCTACACCTTC. Amino acids: CASSSDRGNYGYTF.

The chain uses TRBV4-1 and TRBJ1-2; weak D call: TRBD1 (5 bases). Germline loops: CDR1 MGHRA, CDR2 YSYEKL. The V end was cut by 2 bases, the J end by 3 bases, with 13 bases between. This CDR3 is built from 15 residues. The CDR3 protein is CASSQKGAGYYGYTF. The CDR3 region has the DNA TGCGCCAGCAGCCAAAAGGGCGCAGGGTACTATGGCTACACCTTC.

V and J are TRBV4-3 and TRBJ2-7; a weak D match, TRBD1 (5 bases). The CDR3 is made up of 14 amino acids. Germline CDR1 LGHNA, CDR2 YSLEER. V lost 0 bases and J lost 4, with 10 bases in between. CDR3: CASSQDGHGYEQYF. CDR3 DNA: TGCGCCAGCAGCCAAGATGGACACGGGTACGAGCAGTACTTC.

The chain recombines TRBV29-1 with TRBJ2-3, with TRBD1 identical over 7 bases. V shed 4 bases and J 4 bases; nucleotides not matched to a gene: 2. Germline assignment: CDR1 SQVTM and CDR2 ANQGSEA. The CDR3 runs to 12 residues. CDR3 amino acids: CSVGQGADTQYF. DNA for the CDR3: TGCAGCGTTGGTCAGGGGGCAGATACGCAGTATTTT.

The CDR3 DNA follows: TGTGCCAGCAGCCATCCCCGCGACAGGGCCAGCTCCTACAATGAGCAGTTCTTC. It is translated as CASSHPRDRASSYNEQFF. This chain connects TRBV7-2 to TRBJ2-1; 7 nucleotides match TRBD1. The length of the CDR3 is 18 residues. CDR1 and CDR2 from the germline V gene are SGHTA and FQGNSA. J gave up 0 bases and V 5 bases, and 13 bases lay outside the gene matches.

The chain combines TRBV6-5 with TRBJ2-1; no firm D call. There are 13 residues in the CDR3. Per germline, CDR1 MNHEY and CDR2 SVGAGI. V was trimmed by 7 bases and J by 4 bases, leaving 11 bases between them. DNA of the CDR3: TGTGCCAGCAATGCACAGCCTTACAATGAGCAGTTCTTC. It specifies CASNAQPYNEQFF.

The gene calls are TRBV20-1 and TRBJ1-4; possibly TRBD1 for D (5 bases). Trimming took off 3 bases at V and 6 bases at J, with 11 bases between the two ends. The CDR3 runs 13 residues. Germline loops: CDR1 DFQATT, CDR2 SNEGSKA (reference sequence). The CDR3 coding sequence is TGCAGTGCTAGTCGTGGGGGGGATGAAAAACTGTTTTTT. Residues: CSASRGGDEKLFF.

J is TRBJ1-4 and V is TRBV5-1; 7 nucleotides agree with TRBD1. From germline, CDR1 is SGHRS and CDR2 YFSETQ. With V trimmed by 5 bases and J by 4 bases, 8 bases remained unmatched. The CDR3 contains 15 residues. The CDR3 spells CASRQGGASNEKLFF. DNA of the CDR3: TGCGCCAGCAGGCAGGGGGGTGCAAGTAATGAAAAACTGTTTTTT.